Presented here are 27 T cell receptor beta chains from one specimen sequenced in a study of blood T cell repertoires in COVID-19. The repertoire was sequenced with immunoSEQ multiplex PCR; TCRdb's copy has only in-frame clones and lacks some. Of around 44,000 clones in the sample, about 92% were seen once. The sequencing sample was made of peripheral blood. The receptors originated from a human donor in a cohort sampled during active COVID-19.

J is TRBJ2-1 and V is TRBV7-9, with 8 bases lining up with TRBD2. Germline trimming cut 5 bases from V and 1 base from J; bases unmatched to any gene: 7. CDR1 is SEHNR and CDR2 is FQNEAQ in the germline V gene (reference sequence). This CDR3 spans 16 amino acids. The CDR3 region is CASSPRRGGSYNEQFF. The CDR3 DNA sequence: TGTGCCAGCAGCCCCCGTCGGGGGGGGTCCTACAATGAGCAGTTCTTC. Looking up the rest from reference TRBV7-9 and TRBJ2-1 gives the full variable domain: DTGVSQNPRHKITKRGQNVTFRCDPISEHNRLYWYRQTLGQGPEFLTYFQNEAQLEKSRLLSDRFSAERPKGSFSTLEIQRTEQGDSAMYLCASSPRRGGSYNEQFFGPGTRLTVL.

The V gene is TRBV5-8, the J gene TRBJ2-3; D possibly corresponds to TRBD1 (6 bases). This CDR3 comprises 15 residues. Trimming removed 4 bases at V and 5 bases at J, with 17 bases between. CDR1 and CDR2 (germline): SGHTS, YDEGEE. In nucleotides, the CDR3 is TGTGCCAGCAGCGGGGGACATTCTAGCTTAGATACGCAGTATTTT. The encoded protein is CASSGGHSSLDTQYF.

The chain has TRBV5-1 and TRBJ2-3, with 8 bases lining up with TRBD2. CDR3 size: 14 residues. V lost 6 bases to trimming and J lost 0 bases; unmatched junction nucleotides: 3. Germline-derived CDR1 and CDR2 are SGHRS and YFSETQ. CDR3 sequence reads: CASNSGESTDTQYF. CDR3 DNA sequence: TGCGCCAGCAATAGCGGGGAGAGCACAGATACGCAGTATTTT.

The genes are TRBV7-2 and TRBJ2-7; 7 positions match TRBD1. Germline-derived CDR1 and CDR2 are SGHTA and FQGNSA. The CDR3 extends over 14 amino acids. The J segment lost 2 bases and the V segment lost 2 bases, leaving 3 bases of the junction unmatched. The CDR3 DNA follows: TGTGCCAGCAGCTTAATAGGGGGCCCCTACGAGCAGTACTTC. Translated, it gives CASSLIGGPYEQYF.

This chain uses TRBV5-1 with TRBJ1-4; 10 bases map to TRBD1. Germline assignment: CDR1 SGHRS and CDR2 YFSETQ. Unmatched junction bases numbered 3, after V lost 0 bases and J lost 4 bases. The CDR3 spans 16 residues. This CDR3 reads CASSLGQGARNEKLFF. The CDR3 DNA is TGCGCCAGCAGCTTGGGACAGGGGGCTCGTAATGAAAAACTGTTTTTT.

The chain uses TRBV7-8 and TRBJ2-1, with 7 positions matching TRBD2. The trim removed 1 base at V and 7 bases at J, leaving 13 bases unmatched. The CDR3 contains 17 residues. From germline, CDR1 is SGHVS and CDR2 FQNEAQ. CDR3 sequence: CASSLGAGQGAGNEQFF. CDR3 nucleotides: TGTGCCAGCAGCTTAGGAGCGGGCCAGGGAGCGGGAAATGAGCAGTTCTTC.

V gene TRBV10-3 combines with J gene TRBJ2-3; 11 bases align to TRBD2. Germline V gives CDR1 ENHRY, CDR2 SYGVKD. V shed 6 bases and J 4 bases; nucleotides not matched to a gene: 3. The CDR3 loop spans 14 amino acids. CDR3 protein: CAISSTSGADTQYF. The CDR3 DNA follows: TGTGCCATCAGCTCGACTAGCGGGGCAGATACGCAGTATTTT.

The V gene is TRBV10-2, the J gene TRBJ2-7, with D uncertain. The germline V and J ends were trimmed by 2 bases and 6 bases, with 11 bases remaining between them. Germline CDR1 and CDR2: WSHSY and SAAADI. This CDR3 is built from 13 residues. CDR3 in amino acids: CASSETHLREQYF. DNA for the CDR3: TGCGCCAGCAGTGAGACCCACCTGCGCGAGCAGTACTTC.

The chain links TRBV18 to TRBJ1-5; D gene ambiguous. The V gene lost 0 bases and the J gene lost 2 bases, with 14 bases spanning the gap. Germline V gives CDR1 KGHSH, CDR2 LQKENI. The CDR3 has 17 amino acids. CDR3 amino acids: CASSPPGRSFRNQPQHF. The CDR3 DNA follows: TGTGCCAGCTCACCACCGGGCAGATCTTTTCGCAATCAGCCCCAGCATTTT.

The chain uses TRBV10-3 and TRBJ1-5, with unresolved D. Germline CDR1 and CDR2: ENHRY and SYGVKD. The CDR3 runs to 15 residues. V lost 3 bases, J lost 0 bases, and 9 bases lay in between. As DNA, the CDR3 is TGTGCCATCAGTGATTCAGGAAATAGCAATCAGCCCCAGCATTTT. As protein: CAISDSGNSNQPQHF.

This clone has just a few counts. CDR3 DNA: TGTGCCAGCAGCTTATACCCGGGGGGGAATACCAATCAGCCCCAGCATTTT. This gives the protein CASSLYPGGNTNQPQHF. The chain combines TRBV7-2 with TRBJ1-5; D perhaps matches TRBD1 (5 bases). The V gene lost 2 bases and the J gene lost 3 bases, with 17 bases spanning the gap. Per the germline V gene, CDR1 is SGHTA and CDR2 is FQGNSA. The CDR3 consists of 17 residues.

This clone showed up just a few times. The chain recombines TRBV14 with TRBJ1-1, with D hard to call. The V end lost 3 bases, the J end lost 4 bases, and 18 bases lay between the germline ends. Germline CDR1 SGHDN, CDR2 FVKESK. This CDR3 region has 16 residues. CDR3 in DNA: TGTGCCAGCAGCCAGACTCTTTTGGCCTTGGGCACTGAAGCTTTCTTT. Its protein is CASSQTLLALGTEAFF.

The chain carries TRBV7-9 and TRBJ1-1; 7 nucleotides match TRBD1. The J segment lost 5 bases and the V segment lost 7 bases, leaving 10 bases of the junction unmatched. The germline V gene encodes CDR1 SEHNR and CDR2 FQNEAQ (reference sequence). CDR3 length: 14 residues. The CDR3 here is CASNQWAGGTEAFF. CDR3 bases: TGTGCCAGCAACCAATGGGCAGGGGGAACTGAAGCTTTCTTT.

The chain couples TRBV7-9 to TRBJ2-5; 9 nucleotides line up with TRBD2. CDR3 length: 16 amino acids. The V segment lost 4 bases and the J segment 6 bases; nucleotides outside the gene matches: 12. From germline, CDR1 is SEHNR and CDR2 FQNEAQ (reference sequence). The CDR3 DNA follows: TGTGCCAGCAGCTCAATGGCGGGGGGGCTTACGCAGACCCAGTACTTC. Translated: CASSSMAGGLTQTQYF.

The chain combines TRBV7-9 with TRBJ1-2; 9 bases are shared with TRBD1. J gave up 7 bases and V 0 bases, and 6 bases lay outside the gene matches. The germline CDR1 and CDR2 sequences are SEHNR and FQNEAQ (reference sequence). The CDR3 spans 15 residues. The CDR3 DNA sequence: TGTGCCAGCAGCTTAGCGGGGACAGGGCTCGGTGGCTACACCTTC. This translates into CASSLAGTGLGGYTF.

The CDR3 nucleotides read TGTGCCAGCAGCTTAGTCAGGGGACCCCCCTACAATGAGCAGTTCTTC. The encoded protein is CASSLVRGPPYNEQFF. The chain combines TRBV7-9 with TRBJ2-1; weak D call: TRBD1 (6 bases). The V end lost 1 base, the J end lost 2 bases, and 12 bases lay between the germline ends. CDR3 size: 16 residues. The germline gives CDR1 SEHNR, CDR2 FQNEAQ (reference sequence).

The chain combines TRBV9 with TRBJ2-4; 11 nucleotides match TRBD2. V gave up 4 bases and J gave up 4 bases; unmatched junction bases: 1. Germline V gene sequence: CDR1 SGDLS, CDR2 YYNGEE. The CDR3 loop spans 14 amino acids. For the CDR3, the DNA is TGTGCCAGCAGCCGACTAGCGGGGAAAAACATTCAGTACTTC. This encodes CASSRLAGKNIQYF.

This chain uses TRBV9 with TRBJ2-3, with a tentative D call TRBD2 (6 bases). The CDR3 contains 16 residues. Trimming left V 0 bases short and J 4 bases short, with 15 bases between. Germline V gene sequence: CDR1 SGDLS, CDR2 YYNGEE. CDR3 region: CASSVGRGGTADTQYF. The CDR3, as DNA: TGTGCCAGCAGCGTAGGTAGGGGCGGGACCGCAGATACGCAGTATTTT.

The rearrangement joins TRBV30 to TRBJ1-3; possible D gene TRBD1, 6 bases. Per germline, CDR1 GTSNPN and CDR2 SVGIG (reference sequence). CDR3 length equals 16 residues. With 3 bases removed from V and 2 bases from J, the gap between germline ends came to 17 bases. CDR3 in amino acids: CAWSRTGSGTGNTIYF. The CDR3 bases are TGTGCCTGGAGCAGAACAGGGTCGGGGACTGGAAACACCATATATTTT.

This clone has only one observation. The V and J genes are TRBV2 and TRBJ2-1; 9 bases match TRBD2. The germline V gene encodes CDR1 SNHLY and CDR2 FYNNEI. V shed 2 bases, J shed 7 bases, and the junction held 6 bases outside the gene matches. The CDR3 loop spans 15 amino acids. The CDR3: CASSEWGSGSNEQFF. Written as DNA, the CDR3 is TGTGCCAGCAGTGAATGGGGTAGCGGGAGTAATGAGCAGTTCTTC.

The CDR3 nucleotides are TGTGCCAGCAGCCTCGGGACAGGGGCCCACGAGCAGTACTTC. As protein: CASSLGTGAHEQYF. J is TRBJ2-7 and V is TRBV7-3, with 10 nucleotides matching TRBD1. J lost 5 bases, V lost 5 bases, and 6 bases had no gene match. Germline values: CDR1 SGHTA, CDR2 FQGTGA. The CDR3 has 14 amino acids. Using reference TRBV7-3 and TRBJ2-7 for the parts outside the CDR3, the full variable domain is GAGVSQTPSNKVTEKGKYVELRCDPISGHTALYWYRQSLGQGPEFLIYFQGTGAADDSGLPNDRFFAVRPEGSVSTLKIQRTERGDSAVYLCASSLGTGAHEQYFGPGTRLTVT.

The chain joins TRBV7-9 to TRBJ1-5; D perhaps matches TRBD1 (6 bases). Germline CDR1 SEHNR, CDR2 FQNEAQ (reference sequence). This CDR3 spans 15 amino acids. V shed 1 base and J shed 6 bases, with 13 bases lying between them. CDR3 in DNA: TGTGCCAGCAGCTTAGGCGGGGGGCAGTTTCAGCCCCAGCATTTT. Protein product: CASSLGGGQFQPQHF.

V is TRBV3-1 (or the pseudogene TRBV3-2) and J is TRBJ1-2, with 7 bases matching TRBD1. Unmatched junction bases numbered 11, after V lost 5 bases and J lost 8 bases. The CDR3 has 14 amino acids. Germline assignment: CDR1 LGHDT and CDR2 YNNKEL (reference sequence). CDR3 region: CASSSSRQGDGYTF. DNA of the CDR3: TGTGCCAGCAGCTCGAGTCGACAGGGTGACGGCTACACCTTC.

The gene calls are TRBV11-2 and TRBJ1-2; a weak D match, TRBD1 (5 bases). The CDR3 sequence is 14 residues long. The V end was cut by 4 bases, the J end by 1 base, with 10 bases between. From germline, CDR1 is SGHAT and CDR2 FQNNGV. CDR3 DNA: TGTGCCAGCAGCTCAGGGCTCAATAACTATGGCTACACCTTC. It translates to CASSSGLNNYGYTF.

The chain is built from TRBV19 and TRBJ1-5; 8 positions agree with TRBD1. With 5 bases clipped from V and 3 bases from J, the junction kept 3 bases outside the gene matches. Germline CDR1 reads LNHDA; CDR2 reads SQIVND (reference sequence). The CDR3 is 14 residues long. The DNA for the CDR3 is TGTGCCAGTAGTGGGGGACAGGTCAATCAGCCCCAGCATTTT. It yields the protein CASSGGQVNQPQHF. The whole variable domain, remainder taken from reference TRBV19 and TRBJ1-5, is DGGITQSPKYLFRKEGQNVTLSCEQNLNHDAMYWYRQDPGQGLRLIYYSQIVNDFQKGDIAEGYSVSREKKESFPLTVTSAQKNPTAFYLCASSGGQVNQPQHFGDGTRLSIL.

V and J are TRBV27 and TRBJ1-1; D remains ambiguous. V was trimmed by 2 bases and J by 0 bases, leaving 7 bases between them. Per germline, CDR1 MNHEY and CDR2 SMNVEV (reference sequence). The CDR3 extends over 14 amino acids. The CDR3 DNA follows: TGTGCCAGCAGTTTACCGGGTATGAACACTGAAGCTTTCTTT. Translation: CASSLPGMNTEAFF.

This clone has more than one count but fewer than ten. V usage is TRBV9 and J usage is TRBJ2-3; tentatively, D is TRBD2 (6 bases). The length of the CDR3 is 15 residues. Germline CDR1 SGDLS, CDR2 YYNGEE. Trimming stripped 2 bases from V and 0 bases from J, with 10 bases between. The CDR3, as DNA: TGTGCCAGCAGCGTTAGCGGAACTAGCACAGATACGCAGTATTTT. Translation gives CASSVSGTSTDTQYF.